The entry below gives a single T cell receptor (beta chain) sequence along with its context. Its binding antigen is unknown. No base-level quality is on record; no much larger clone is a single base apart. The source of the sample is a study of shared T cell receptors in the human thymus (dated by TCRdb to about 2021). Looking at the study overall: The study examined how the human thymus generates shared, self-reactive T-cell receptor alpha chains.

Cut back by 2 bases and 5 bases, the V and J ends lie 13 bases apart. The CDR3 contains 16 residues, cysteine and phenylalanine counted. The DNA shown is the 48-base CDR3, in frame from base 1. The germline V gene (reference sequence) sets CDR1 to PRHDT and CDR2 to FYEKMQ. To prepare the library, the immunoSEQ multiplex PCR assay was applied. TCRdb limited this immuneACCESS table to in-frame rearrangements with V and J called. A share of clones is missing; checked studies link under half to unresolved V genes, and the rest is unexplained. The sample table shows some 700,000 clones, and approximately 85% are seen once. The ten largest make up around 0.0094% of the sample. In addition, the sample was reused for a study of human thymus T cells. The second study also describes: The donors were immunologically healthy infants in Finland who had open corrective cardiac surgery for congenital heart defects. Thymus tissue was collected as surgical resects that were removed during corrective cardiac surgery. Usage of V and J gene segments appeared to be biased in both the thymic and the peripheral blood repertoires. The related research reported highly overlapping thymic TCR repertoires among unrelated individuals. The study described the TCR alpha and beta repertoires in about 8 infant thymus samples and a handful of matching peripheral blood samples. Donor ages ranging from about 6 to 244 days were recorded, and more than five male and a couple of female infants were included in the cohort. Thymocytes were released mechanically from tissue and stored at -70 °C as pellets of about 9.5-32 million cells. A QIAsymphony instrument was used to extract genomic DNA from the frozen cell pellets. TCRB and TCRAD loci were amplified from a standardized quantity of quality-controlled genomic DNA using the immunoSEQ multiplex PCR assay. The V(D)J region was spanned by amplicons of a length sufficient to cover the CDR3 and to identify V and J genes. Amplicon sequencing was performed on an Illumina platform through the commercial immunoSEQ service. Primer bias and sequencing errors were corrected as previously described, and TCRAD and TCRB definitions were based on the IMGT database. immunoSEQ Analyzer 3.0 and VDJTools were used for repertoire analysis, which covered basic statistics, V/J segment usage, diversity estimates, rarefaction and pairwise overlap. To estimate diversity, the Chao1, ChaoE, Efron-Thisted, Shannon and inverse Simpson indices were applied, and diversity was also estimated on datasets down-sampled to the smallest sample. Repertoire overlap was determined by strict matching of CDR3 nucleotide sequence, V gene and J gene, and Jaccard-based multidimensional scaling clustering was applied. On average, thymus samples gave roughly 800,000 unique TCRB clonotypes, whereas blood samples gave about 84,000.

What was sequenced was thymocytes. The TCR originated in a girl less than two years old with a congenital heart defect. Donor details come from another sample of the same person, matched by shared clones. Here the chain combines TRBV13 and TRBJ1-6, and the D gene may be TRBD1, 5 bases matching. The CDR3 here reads CASSLTDRRHNSPLHF. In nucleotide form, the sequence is TGTGCCAGCAGCTTAACAGACAGACGACATAATTCACCCCTCCACTTT. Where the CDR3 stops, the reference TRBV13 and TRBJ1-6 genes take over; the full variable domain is AAGVIQSPRHLIKEKRETATLKCYPIPRHDTVYWYQQGPGQDPQFLISFYEKMQSDKGSIPDRFSAQQFSDYHSELNMSSLELGDSALYFCASSLTDRRHNSPLHFGNGTRLTVT.